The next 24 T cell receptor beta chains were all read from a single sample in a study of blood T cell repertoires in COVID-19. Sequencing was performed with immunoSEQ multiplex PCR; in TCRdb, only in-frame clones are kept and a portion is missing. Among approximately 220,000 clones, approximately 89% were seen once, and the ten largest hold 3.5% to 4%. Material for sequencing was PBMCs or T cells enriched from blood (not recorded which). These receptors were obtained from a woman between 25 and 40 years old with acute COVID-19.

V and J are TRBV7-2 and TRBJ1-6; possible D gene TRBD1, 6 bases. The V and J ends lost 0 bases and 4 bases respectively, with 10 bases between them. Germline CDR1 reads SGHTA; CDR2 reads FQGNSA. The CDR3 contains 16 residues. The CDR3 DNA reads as TGTGCCAGCAGCTTAGCCCCCCAGGGGTATAATTCACCCCTCCACTTT. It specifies CASSLAPQGYNSPLHF.

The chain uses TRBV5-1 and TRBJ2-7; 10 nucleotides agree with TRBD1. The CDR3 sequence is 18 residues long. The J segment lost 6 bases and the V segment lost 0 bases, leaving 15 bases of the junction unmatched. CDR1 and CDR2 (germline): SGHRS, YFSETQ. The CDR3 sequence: CASSLGLVVGQGTAEQYF. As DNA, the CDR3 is TGCGCCAGCAGCTTGGGGTTGGTGGTGGGACAGGGGACGGCCGAGCAGTACTTC. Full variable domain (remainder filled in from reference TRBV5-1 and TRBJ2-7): KAGVTQTPRYLIKTRGQQVTLSCSPISGHRSVSWYQQTPGQGLQFLFEYFSETQRNKGNFPGRFSGRQFSNSRSEMNVSTLELGDSALYLCASSLGLVVGQGTAEQYFGPGTRLTVT.

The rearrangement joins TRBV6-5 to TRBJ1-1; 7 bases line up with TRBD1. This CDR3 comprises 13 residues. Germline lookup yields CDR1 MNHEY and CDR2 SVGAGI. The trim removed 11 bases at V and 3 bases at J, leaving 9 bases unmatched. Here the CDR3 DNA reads TGTGCCTCTCAAACGGGACAGCACACTGAAGCTTTCTTT. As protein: CASQTGQHTEAFF.

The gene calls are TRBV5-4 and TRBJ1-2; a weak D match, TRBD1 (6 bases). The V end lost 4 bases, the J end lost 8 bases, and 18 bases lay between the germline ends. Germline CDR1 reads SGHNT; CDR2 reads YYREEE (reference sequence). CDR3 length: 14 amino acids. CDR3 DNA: TGTGCCAGCAGCGTAGGACAGCCAAGGAGGGGCTACACCTTC. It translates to CASSVGQPRRGYTF.

The CDR3 nucleotides are TGCGCCAGCAGCCAAGAGGGACAGGGCTCGCAGCCCCAGCATTTT. Translating it yields CASSQEGQGSQPQHF. The chain carries TRBV4-1 and TRBJ1-5; 9 nucleotides line up with TRBD1. This CDR3 is built from 15 residues. The germline V gene encodes CDR1 MGHRA and CDR2 YSYEKL. J lost 7 bases, V lost 0 bases, and 4 bases had no gene match.

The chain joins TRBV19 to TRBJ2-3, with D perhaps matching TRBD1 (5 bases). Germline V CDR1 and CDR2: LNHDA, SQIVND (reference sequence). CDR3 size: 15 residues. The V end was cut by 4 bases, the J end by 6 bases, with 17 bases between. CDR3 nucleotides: TGTGCCAGTAGTACTAGGAAGCCCCCAGGGGATACGCAGTATTTT. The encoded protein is CASSTRKPPGDTQYF.

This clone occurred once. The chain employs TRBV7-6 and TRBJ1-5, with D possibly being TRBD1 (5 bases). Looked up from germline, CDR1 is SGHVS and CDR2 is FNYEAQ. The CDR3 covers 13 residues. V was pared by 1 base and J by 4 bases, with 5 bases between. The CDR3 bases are TGTGCCAGCAGCTTAGGACAGAATCAGCCCCAGCATTTT. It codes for CASSLGQNQPQHF. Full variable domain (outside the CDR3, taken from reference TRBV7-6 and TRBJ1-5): GAGVSQSPRYKVTKRGQDVALRCDPISGHVSLYWYRQALGQGPEFLTYFNYEAQQDKSGLPNDRFSAERPEGSISTLTIQRTEQRDSAMYRCASSLGQNQPQHFGDGTRLSIL.

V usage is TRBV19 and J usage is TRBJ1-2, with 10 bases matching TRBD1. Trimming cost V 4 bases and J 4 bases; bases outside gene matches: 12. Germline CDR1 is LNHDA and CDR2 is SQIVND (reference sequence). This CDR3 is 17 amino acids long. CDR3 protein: CASSSRLGTGARYGYTF. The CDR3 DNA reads TGTGCCAGTAGTAGCAGACTGGGGACAGGGGCTCGCTATGGCTACACCTTC. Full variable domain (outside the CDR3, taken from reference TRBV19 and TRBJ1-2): DGGITQSPKYLFRKEGQNVTLSCEQNLNHDAMYWYRQDPGQGLRLIYYSQIVNDFQKGDIAEGYSVSREKKESFPLTVTSAQKNPTAFYLCASSSRLGTGARYGYTFGSGTRLTVV.

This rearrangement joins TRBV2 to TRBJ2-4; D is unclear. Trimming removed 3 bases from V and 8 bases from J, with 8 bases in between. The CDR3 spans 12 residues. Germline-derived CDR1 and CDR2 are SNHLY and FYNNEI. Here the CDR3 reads CASSDQLDIQYF. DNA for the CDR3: TGTGCCAGCAGTGACCAGTTGGACATTCAGTACTTC.

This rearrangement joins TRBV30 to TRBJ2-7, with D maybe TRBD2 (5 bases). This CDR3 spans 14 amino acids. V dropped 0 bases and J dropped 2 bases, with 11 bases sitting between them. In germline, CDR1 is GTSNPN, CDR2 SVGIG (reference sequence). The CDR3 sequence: CAWSVGGSTYEQYF. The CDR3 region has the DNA TGTGCCTGGAGTGTTGGCGGGTCTACCTACGAGCAGTACTTC.

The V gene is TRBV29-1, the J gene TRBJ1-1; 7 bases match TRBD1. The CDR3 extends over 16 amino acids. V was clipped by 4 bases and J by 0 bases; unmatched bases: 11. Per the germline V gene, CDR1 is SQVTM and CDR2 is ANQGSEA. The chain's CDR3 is CSVVKKGGTVNTEAFF. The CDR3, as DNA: TGCAGCGTTGTGAAGAAAGGGGGGACAGTGAACACTGAAGCTTTCTTT.

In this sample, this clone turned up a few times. In nucleotides, the CDR3 is TGTGCCAGCAGGGGGGACAGCCGGAACACCGGGGAGCTGTTTTTT. As protein: CASRGDSRNTGELFF. V usage is TRBV2 and J usage is TRBJ2-2, with 7 bases matching TRBD1. CDR3 length equals 15 residues. The V gene's germline CDR1 is SNHLY and CDR2 FYNNEI. Trimming at V came to 6 bases and at J to 1 base, leaving 5 bases not matched to a gene.

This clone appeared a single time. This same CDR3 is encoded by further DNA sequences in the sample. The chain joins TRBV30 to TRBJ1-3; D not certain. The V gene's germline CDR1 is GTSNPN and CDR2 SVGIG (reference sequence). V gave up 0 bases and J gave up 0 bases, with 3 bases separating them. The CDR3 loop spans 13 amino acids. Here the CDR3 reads CAWSVYSGNTIYF. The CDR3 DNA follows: TGTGCCTGGAGTGTATACTCTGGAAACACCATATATTTT.

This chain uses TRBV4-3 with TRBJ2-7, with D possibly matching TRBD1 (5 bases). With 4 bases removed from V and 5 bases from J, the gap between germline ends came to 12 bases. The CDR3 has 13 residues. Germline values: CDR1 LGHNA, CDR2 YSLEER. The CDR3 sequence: CASSPLTGHEQYF. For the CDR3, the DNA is TGCGCCAGCAGCCCTCTTACAGGCCACGAGCAGTACTTC.

Here the CDR3 reads CASSVGSDGETQYF. As DNA, the CDR3 is TGTGCCAGCAGCGTTGGGAGCGATGGAGAGACCCAGTACTTC. The gene calls are TRBV9 and TRBJ2-5; a possible D gene is TRBD2 (5 bases). CDR1 and CDR2 (germline): SGDLS, YYNGEE. The CDR3 has 14 amino acids. V lost 2 bases and J lost 4, with 12 bases in between.

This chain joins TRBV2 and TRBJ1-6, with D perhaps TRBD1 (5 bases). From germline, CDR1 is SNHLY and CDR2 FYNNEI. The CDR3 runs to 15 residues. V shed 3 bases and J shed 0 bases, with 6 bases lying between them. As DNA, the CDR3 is TGTGCCAGCAGTGAGGACATCTCCTATAATTCACCCCTCCACTTT. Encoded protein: CASSEDISYNSPLHF.

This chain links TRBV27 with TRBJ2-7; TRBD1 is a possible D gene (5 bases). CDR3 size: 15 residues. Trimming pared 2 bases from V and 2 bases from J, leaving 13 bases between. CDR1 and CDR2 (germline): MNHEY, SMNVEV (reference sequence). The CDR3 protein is CASSLGSGLTYEQYF. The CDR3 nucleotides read TGTGCCAGCAGTTTAGGGTCAGGGTTGACCTACGAGCAGTACTTC.

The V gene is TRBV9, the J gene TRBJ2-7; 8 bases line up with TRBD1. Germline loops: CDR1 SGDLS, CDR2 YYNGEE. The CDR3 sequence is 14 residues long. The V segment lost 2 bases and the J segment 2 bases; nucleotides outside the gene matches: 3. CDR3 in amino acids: CASSVGQDPYEQYF. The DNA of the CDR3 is TGTGCCAGCAGCGTGGGACAGGACCCCTACGAGCAGTACTTC.

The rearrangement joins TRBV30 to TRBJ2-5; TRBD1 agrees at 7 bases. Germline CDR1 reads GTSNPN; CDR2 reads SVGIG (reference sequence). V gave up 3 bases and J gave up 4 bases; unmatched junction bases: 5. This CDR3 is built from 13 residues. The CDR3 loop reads CAWRLTGSETQYF. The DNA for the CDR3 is TGTGCCTGGAGGTTGACAGGGTCAGAGACCCAGTACTTC.

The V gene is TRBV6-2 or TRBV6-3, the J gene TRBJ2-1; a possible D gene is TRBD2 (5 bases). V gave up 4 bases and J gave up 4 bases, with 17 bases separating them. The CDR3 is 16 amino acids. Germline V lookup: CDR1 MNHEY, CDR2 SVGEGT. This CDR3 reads CASSSPGWRAYNEQFF. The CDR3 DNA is TGTGCCAGCAGTTCTCCCGGGTGGCGGGCGTACAATGAGCAGTTCTTC.

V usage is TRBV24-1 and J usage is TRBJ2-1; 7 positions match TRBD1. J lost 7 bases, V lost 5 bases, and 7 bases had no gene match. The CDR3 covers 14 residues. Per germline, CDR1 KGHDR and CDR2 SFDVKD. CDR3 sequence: CATSVDRESNEQFF. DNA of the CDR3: TGTGCCACCAGTGTTGACAGGGAATCTAATGAGCAGTTCTTC.

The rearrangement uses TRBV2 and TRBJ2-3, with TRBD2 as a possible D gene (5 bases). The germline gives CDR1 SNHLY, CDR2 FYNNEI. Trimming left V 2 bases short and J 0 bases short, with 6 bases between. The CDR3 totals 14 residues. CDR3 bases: TGTGCCAGCAGTGAACCGGGAAGCACAGATACGCAGTATTTT. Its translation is CASSEPGSTDTQYF.

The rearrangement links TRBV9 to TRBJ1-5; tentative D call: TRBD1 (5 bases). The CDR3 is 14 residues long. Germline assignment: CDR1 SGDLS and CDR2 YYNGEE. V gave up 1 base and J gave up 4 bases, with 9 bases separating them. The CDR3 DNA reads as TGTGCCAGCAGCGTATCAGGGACTAATCAGCCCCAGCATTTT. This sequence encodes CASSVSGTNQPQHF.

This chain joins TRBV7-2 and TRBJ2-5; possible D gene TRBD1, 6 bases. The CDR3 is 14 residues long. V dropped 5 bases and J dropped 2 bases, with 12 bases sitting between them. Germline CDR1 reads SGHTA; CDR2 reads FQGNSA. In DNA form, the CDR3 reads TGTGCCAGCAGCCCAGACAGGAGACAAGAGACCCAGTACTTC. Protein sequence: CASSPDRRQETQYF.